The source of this T cell receptor beta chain is a study of blood T cell repertoires in COVID-19. At the level of the study: The United States, Italy and Spain supplied acute and convalescent COVID-19 samples.

As handled by the study authors: Scientists estimated how many nucleated cells there were by amplifying reference gene primers. Libraries were prepared by immunoSEQ multiplex PCR; TCRdb keeps only in-frame clonotypes and omits some of them. V and J calls and clone size are copied from that table; D and trimming were computed from the DNA. The table includes approximately 300,000 clones, 80% to 90% detected once. Trimming at V came to 5 bases and at J to 9 bases, leaving 6 bases not matched to a gene. The CDR3 extends over 14 amino acids. Germline V gene sequence: CDR1 SGHNT, CDR2 YENEEA. Material: peripheral blood. The rearrangement joins TRBV11-3 to TRBJ2-1; TRBD2 matches at 11 bases. The source is a man aged 18 to 35 who had recovered from COVID-19. The CDR3 sequence: CASSITSGSGEQFF. CDR3 DNA sequence: TGTGCCAGCAGCATCACTAGCGGGAGCGGTGAGCAGTTCTTC.